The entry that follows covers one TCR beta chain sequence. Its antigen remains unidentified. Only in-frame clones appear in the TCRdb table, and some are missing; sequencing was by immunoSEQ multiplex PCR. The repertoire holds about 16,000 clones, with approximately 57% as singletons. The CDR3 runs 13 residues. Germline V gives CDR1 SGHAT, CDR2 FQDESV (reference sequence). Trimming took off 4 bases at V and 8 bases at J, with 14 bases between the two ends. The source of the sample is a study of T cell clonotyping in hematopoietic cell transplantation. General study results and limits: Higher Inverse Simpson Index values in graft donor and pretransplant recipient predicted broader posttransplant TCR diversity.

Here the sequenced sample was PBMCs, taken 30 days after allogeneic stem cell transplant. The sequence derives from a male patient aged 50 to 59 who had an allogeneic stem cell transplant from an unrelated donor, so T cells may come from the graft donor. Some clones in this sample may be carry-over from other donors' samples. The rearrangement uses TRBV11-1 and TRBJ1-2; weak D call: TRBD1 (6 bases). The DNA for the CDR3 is TGTGCCAGCAGCTCCGTGGACAGAAGCGGCTACACCTTC. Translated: CASSSVDRSGYTF. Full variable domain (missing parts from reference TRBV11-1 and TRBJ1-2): EAEVAQSPRYKITEKSQAVAFWCDPISGHATLYWYRQILGQGPELLVQFQDESVVDDSQLPKDRFSAERLKGVDSTLKIQPAELGDSAMYLCASSSVDRSGYTFGSGTRLTVV.